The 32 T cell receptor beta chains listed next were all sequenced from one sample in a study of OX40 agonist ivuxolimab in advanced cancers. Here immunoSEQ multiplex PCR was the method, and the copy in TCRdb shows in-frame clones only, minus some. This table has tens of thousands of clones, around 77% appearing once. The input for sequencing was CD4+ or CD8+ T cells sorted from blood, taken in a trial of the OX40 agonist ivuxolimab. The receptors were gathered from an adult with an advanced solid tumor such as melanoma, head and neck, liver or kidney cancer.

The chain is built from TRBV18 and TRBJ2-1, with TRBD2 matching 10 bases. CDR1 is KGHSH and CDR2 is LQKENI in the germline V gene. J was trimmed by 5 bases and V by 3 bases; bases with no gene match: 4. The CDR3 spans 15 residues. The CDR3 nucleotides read TGTGCCAGCTCACCCTGGACTAGCGGTAACAATGAGCAGTTCTTC. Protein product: CASSPWTSGNNEQFF. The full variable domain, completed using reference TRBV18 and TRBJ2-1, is NAGVMQNPRHLVRRRGQEARLRCSPMKGHSHVYWYRQLPEEGLKFMVYLQKENIIDESGMPKERFSAEFPKEGPSILRIQQVVRGDSAAYFCASSPWTSGNNEQFFGPGTRLTVL.

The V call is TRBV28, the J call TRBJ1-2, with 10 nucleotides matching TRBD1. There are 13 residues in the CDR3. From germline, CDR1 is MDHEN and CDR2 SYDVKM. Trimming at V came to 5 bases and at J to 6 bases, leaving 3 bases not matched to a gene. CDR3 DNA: TGTGCCAGCAGTCCCGACAGGGGGCATGGCTACACCTTC. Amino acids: CASSPDRGHGYTF.

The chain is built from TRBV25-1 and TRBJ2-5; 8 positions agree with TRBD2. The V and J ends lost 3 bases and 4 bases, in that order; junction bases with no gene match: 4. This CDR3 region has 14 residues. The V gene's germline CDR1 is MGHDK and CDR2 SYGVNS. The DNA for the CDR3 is TGTGCCAGCAGTGATTCCGGGGGGGTAGAGACCCAGTACTTC. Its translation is CASSDSGGVETQYF.

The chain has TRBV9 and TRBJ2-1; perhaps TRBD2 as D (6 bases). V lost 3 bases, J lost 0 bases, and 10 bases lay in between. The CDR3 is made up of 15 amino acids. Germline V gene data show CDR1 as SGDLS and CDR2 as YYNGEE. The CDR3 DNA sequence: TGTGCCAGCAGCGAGGGACTCCTCTCCTACAATGAGCAGTTCTTC. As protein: CASSEGLLSYNEQFF.

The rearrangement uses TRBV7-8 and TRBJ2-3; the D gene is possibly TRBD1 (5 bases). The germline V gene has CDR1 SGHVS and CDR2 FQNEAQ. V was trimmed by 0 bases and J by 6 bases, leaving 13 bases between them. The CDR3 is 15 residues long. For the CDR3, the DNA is TGTGCCAGCAGCTTAGCCCAGGGCTGGGTGGATACGCAGTATTTT. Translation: CASSLAQGWVDTQYF.

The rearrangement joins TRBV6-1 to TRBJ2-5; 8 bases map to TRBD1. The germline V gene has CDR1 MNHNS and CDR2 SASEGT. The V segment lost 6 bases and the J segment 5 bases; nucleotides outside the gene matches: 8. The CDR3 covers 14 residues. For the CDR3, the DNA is TGTGCCAGCAGACTGGACAGGGCTGCGGAGACCCAGTACTTC. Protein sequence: CASRLDRAAETQYF.

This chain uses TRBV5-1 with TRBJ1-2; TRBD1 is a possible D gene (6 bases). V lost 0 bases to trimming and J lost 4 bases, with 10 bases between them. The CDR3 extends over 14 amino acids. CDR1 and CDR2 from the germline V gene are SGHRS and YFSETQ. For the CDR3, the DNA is TGCGCCAGCAGCTTGGGACAGGCCTCCTATGGCTACACCTTC. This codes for CASSLGQASYGYTF. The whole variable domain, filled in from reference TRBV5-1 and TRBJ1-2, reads KAGVTQTPRYLIKTRGQQVTLSCSPISGHRSVSWYQQTPGQGLQFLFEYFSETQRNKGNFPGRFSGRQFSNSRSEMNVSTLELGDSALYLCASSLGQASYGYTFGSGTRLTVV.

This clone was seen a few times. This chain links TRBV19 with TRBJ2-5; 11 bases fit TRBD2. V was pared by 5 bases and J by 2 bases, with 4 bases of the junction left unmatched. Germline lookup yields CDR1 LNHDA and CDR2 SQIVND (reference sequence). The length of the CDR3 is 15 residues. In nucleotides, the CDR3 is TGTGCCAGTAGTTTGGGACTAGCGGAGCAAGAGACCCAGTACTTC. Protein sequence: CASSLGLAEQETQYF.

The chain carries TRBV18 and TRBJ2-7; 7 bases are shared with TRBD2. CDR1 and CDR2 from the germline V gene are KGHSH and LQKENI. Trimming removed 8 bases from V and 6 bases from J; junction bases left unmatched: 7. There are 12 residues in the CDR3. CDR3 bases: TGTGCCAGCCAAGTGGGGGGGTCCGAGCAGTACTTC. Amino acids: CASQVGGSEQYF.

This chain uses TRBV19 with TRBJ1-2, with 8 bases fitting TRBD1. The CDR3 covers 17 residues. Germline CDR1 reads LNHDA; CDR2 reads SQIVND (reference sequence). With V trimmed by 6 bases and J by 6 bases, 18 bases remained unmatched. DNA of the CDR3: TGTGCCAGTAGCTCCATCAGCTCGGACAGGGAGGCCAATGGCTACACCTTC. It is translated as CASSSISSDREANGYTF.

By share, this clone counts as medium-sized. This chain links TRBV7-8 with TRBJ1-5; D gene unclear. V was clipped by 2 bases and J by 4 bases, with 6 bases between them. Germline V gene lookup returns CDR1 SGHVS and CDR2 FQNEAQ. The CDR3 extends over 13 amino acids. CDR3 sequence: CASSLIENQPQHF. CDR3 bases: TGTGCCAGCAGCTTAATAGAGAATCAGCCCCAGCATTTT.

The CDR3 spells CATSRSAGVKYNEQFF. In DNA, the CDR3 is TGTGCCACCAGCAGATCAGCGGGAGTTAAGTACAATGAGCAGTTCTTC. V gene TRBV15 combines with J gene TRBJ2-1; 8 positions agree with TRBD2. V was clipped by 2 bases and J by 4 bases; unmatched bases: 7. Per germline, CDR1 LNHNV and CDR2 YYDKDF (reference sequence). The CDR3 sequence is 16 residues long. The entire variable domain, with the rest obtained from reference TRBV15 and TRBJ2-1, is as follows: DAMVIQNPRYQVTQFGKPVTLSCSQTLNHNVMYWYQQKSSQAPKLLFHYYDKDFNNEADTPDNFQSRRPNTSFCFLDIRSPGLGDTAMYLCATSRSAGVKYNEQFFGPGTRLTVL.

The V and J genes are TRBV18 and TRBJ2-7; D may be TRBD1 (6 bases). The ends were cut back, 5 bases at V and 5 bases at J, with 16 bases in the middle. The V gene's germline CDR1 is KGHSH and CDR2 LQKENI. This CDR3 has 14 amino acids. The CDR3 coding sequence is TGTGCCAGCTCAAGAGATGGGGGCTACCACGAGCAGTACTTC. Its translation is CASSRDGGYHEQYF.

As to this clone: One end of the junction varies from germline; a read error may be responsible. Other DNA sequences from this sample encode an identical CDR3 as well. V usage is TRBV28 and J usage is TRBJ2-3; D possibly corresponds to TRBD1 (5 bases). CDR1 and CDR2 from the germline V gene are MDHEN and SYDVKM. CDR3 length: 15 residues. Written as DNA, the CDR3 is TGCGCCAGCAGCAGGGTGGGTTCCTGGACAGATACGCAGTATTTT. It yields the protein CASSRVGSWTDTQYF.

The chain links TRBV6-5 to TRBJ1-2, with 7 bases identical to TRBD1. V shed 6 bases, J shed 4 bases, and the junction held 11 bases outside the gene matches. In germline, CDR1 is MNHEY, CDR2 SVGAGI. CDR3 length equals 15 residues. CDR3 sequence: CASRDSGGSGYGYTF. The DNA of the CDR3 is TGTGCCAGCAGGGATTCAGGGGGAAGTGGCTATGGCTACACCTTC.

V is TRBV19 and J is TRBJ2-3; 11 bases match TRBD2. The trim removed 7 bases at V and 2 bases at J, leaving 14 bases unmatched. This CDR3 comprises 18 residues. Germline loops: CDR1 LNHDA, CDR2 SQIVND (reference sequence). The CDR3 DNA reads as TGTGCCAGTAAATTACTAGCGGGAGCGAGGGGTCACACAGATACGCAGTATTTT. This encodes CASKLLAGARGHTDTQYF.

This CDR3 reads CASSFFMNTEAFF. The CDR3 DNA is TGTGCCAGCAGTTTCTTCATGAACACTGAAGCTTTCTTT. This rearrangement joins TRBV28 to TRBJ1-1; no firm D call. V lost 3 bases, J lost 0 bases, and 5 bases lay in between. The CDR3 runs to 13 residues. CDR1 MDHEN and CDR2 SYDVKM come from the germline V gene.

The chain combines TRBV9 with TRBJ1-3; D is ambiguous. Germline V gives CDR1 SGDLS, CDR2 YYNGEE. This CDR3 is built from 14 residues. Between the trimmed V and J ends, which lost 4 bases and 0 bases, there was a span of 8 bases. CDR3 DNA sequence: TGTGCCAGCAGCCTAGAGAGCTCTGGAAACACCATATATTTT. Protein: CASSLESSGNTIYF.

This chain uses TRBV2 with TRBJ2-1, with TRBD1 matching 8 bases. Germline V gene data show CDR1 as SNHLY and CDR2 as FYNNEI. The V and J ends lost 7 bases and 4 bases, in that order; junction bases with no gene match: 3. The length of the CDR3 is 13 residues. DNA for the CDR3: TGTGCCAGCAATGGACAGGGATACAATGAGCAGTTCTTC. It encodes CASNGQGYNEQFF.

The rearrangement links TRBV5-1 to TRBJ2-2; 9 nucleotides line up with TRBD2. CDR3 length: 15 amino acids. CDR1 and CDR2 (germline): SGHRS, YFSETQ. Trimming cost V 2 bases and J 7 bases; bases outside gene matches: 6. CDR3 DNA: TGCGCCAGCAGCTTTAGCGGGAGAGATGACGGGGAGCTGTTTTTT. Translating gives CASSFSGRDDGELFF.

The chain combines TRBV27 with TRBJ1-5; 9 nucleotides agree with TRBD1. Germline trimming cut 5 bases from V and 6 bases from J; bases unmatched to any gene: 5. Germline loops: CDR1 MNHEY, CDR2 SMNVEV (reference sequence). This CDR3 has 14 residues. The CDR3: CASSPGTGIQPQHF. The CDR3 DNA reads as TGTGCCAGCAGTCCCGGGACAGGGATTCAGCCCCAGCATTTT.

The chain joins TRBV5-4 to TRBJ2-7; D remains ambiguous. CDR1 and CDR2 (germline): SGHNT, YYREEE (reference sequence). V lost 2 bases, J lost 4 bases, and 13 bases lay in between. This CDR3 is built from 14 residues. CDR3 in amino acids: CASSFGISSYEQYF. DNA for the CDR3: TGTGCCAGCAGCTTTGGGATTAGTTCGTACGAGCAGTACTTC.

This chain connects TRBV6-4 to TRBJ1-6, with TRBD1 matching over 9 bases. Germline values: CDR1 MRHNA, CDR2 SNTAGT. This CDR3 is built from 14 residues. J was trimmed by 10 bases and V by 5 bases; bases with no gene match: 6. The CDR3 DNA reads TGTGCCAGCAGTACGACAGGGGGTTCGTCACCCCTCCACTTT. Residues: CASSTTGGSSPLHF.

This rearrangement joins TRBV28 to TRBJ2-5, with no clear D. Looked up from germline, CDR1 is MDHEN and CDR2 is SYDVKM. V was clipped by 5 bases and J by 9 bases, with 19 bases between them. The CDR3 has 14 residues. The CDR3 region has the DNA TGTGCCAGCAGTCGGCACCGCCAGACTCCGGCCCAGTACTTC. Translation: CASSRHRQTPAQYF.

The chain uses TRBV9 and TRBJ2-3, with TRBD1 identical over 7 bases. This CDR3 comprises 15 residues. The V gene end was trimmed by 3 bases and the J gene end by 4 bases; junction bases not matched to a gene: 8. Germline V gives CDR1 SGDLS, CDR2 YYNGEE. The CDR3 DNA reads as TGTGCCAGCAGCGAGAGAGACAGGGCGGCAGATACGCAGTATTTT. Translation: CASSERDRAADTQYF.

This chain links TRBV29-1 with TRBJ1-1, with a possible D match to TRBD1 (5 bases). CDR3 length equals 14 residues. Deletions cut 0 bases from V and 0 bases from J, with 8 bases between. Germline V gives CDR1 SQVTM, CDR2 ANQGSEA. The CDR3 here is CSVEEPGLNTEAFF. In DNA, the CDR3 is TGCAGCGTTGAAGAGCCAGGGCTGAACACTGAAGCTTTCTTT.

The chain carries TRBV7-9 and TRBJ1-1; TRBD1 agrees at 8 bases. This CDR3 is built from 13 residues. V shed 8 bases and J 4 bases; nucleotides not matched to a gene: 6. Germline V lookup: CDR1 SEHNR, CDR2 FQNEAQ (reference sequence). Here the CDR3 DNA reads TGTGCCAGCCTTAAAGGACAGGGCACTGAAGCTTTCTTT. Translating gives CASLKGQGTEAFF.

As DNA, the CDR3 is TGTGCCAGCTCACCACGGACGGATCGAGGTGGCTACACCTTC. Residues: CASSPRTDRGGYTF. V gene TRBV18 combines with J gene TRBJ1-2; D remains unclear. Trimming took 1 base from V and 7 from J, leaving 13 bases between them. CDR1 KGHSH and CDR2 LQKENI come from the germline V gene. The CDR3 consists of 14 residues.

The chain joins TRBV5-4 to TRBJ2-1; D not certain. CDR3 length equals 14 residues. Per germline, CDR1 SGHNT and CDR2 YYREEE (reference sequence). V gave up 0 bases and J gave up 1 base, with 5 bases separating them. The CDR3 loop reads CASSLAGSYNEQFF. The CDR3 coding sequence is TGTGCCAGCAGCTTGGCCGGGTCCTACAATGAGCAGTTCTTC.

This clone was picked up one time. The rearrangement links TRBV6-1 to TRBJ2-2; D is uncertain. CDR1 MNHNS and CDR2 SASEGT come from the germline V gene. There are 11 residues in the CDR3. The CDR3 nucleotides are TGTGCGACTTCTAACACCGGGGAGCTGTTTTTT. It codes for CATSNTGELFF.

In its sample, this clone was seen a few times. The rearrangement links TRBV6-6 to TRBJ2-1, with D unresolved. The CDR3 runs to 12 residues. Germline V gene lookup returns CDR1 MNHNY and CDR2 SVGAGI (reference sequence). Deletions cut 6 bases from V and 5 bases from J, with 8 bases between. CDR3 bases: TGTGCCAGCAGCCCCAATGACAATGAGCAGTTCTTC. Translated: CASSPNDNEQFF.

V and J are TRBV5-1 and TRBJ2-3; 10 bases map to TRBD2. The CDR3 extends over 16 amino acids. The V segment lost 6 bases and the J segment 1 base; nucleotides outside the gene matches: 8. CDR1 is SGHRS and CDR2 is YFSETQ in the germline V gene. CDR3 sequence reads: CASNYALAGGTDTQYF. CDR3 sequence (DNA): TGCGCCAGCAACTATGCCCTAGCGGGAGGCACAGATACGCAGTATTTT.